Below are 2 T cell receptor beta chains sequenced from a single sample in a study of blood T cell repertoires in COVID-19. Using immunoSEQ multiplex PCR, the repertoire was profiled, and TCRdb retains in-frame clones only, with some absent. The table includes about 88,000 clones, roughly 90% detected once. The sample comprised peripheral blood. Receptors originate from a man aged 55 to 70 with acute or convalescent COVID-19.

V usage is TRBV12-1 and J usage is TRBJ2-1; the table's TRBD2 call for D was not verified on the DNA. TRBV12-1 constitutes a pseudogene. This CDR3 has 11 residues. CDR3 in DNA: TGTGCCAGCAGCGAGAGACTTGAGCAGTTCTTC. Protein sequence: CASSERLEQFF.

V is TRBV4-3 and J is TRBJ2-2; tentative D call: TRBD1 (6 bases). The CDR3 is 15 residues long. In germline, CDR1 is LGHNA, CDR2 YSLEER. The V gene lost 1 base and the J gene lost 4 bases, with 10 bases spanning the gap. CDR3: CASSQGTEITGELFF. CDR3 sequence (DNA): TGCGCCAGCAGCCAAGGGACAGAGATCACCGGGGAGCTGTTTTTT.